This T cell receptor (beta chain) originates from a study of shared clonotypes between healthy human individuals. Libraries were prepared by immunoSEQ multiplex PCR; TCRdb keeps only in-frame clonotypes and omits some of them. This sample has a few million clones, with over 85% found just once. The germline V gene encodes CDR1 SGDLS and CDR2 YYNGEE. The CDR3 length is 15 residues. Trimming removed 3 bases from V and 7 bases from J; junction bases left unmatched: 10. Sequenced input: naive CD4+ T cells from PBMCs. Subset here: CD45RA+ positively selected. The rearrangement links TRBV9 to TRBJ2-1; 7 bases line up with TRBD1. The receptor comes from a man aged 18-30 years in good health. Some clones in this sample may be carry-over from other donors' samples. The CDR3 nucleotides read TGTGCCAGCAGCGCAACAGGACAGGCGTATAATGAGCAGTTCTTC. Its protein product is CASSATGQAYNEQFF.